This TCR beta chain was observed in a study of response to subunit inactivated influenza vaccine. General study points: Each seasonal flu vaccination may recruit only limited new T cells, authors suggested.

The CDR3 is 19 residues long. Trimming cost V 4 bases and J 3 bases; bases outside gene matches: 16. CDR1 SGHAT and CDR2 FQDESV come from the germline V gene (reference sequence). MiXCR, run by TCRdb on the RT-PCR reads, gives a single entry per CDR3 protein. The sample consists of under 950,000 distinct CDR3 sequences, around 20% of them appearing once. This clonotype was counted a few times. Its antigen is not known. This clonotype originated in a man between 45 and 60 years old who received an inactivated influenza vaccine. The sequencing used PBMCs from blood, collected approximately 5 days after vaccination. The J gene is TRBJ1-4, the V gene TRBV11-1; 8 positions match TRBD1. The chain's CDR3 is CASSWGQALRLSANEKLFF. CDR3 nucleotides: TGTGCCAGCAGCTGGGGACAGGCGTTGCGGCTTTCGGCTAATGAAAAACTGTTTTTT.